Shown below are 2 T cell receptor beta chains from a single sample sequenced in a study of CD8 T cells in Susac syndrome. A quantity of about 0.45 to 1 ug RNA underwent reverse transcription using random hexamers. MiXCR, run by TCRdb on the immunoSEQ multiplex PCR reads, gives a single entry per CDR3 protein. There are hundreds of thousands of distinct CDR3 sequences in the sample; about 94% occur only once, and 0.15% lies in the top ten. The sequencing sample was made of CD4+ T cells from PBMCs. These receptors all come from a human donor with Susac syndrome.

The V call is TRBV7-2, the J call TRBJ2-7; 7 bases align to TRBD1. The CDR3 consists of 15 residues. J gave up 3 bases and V 4 bases, and 9 bases lay outside the gene matches. CDR1 and CDR2 (germline): SGHTA, FQGNSA. CDR3 amino acids: CASSSGKTGIYEQYF. In nucleotides, the CDR3 is TGTGCCAGCAGCTCCGGGAAGACAGGGATCTACGAGCAGTACTTC.

The chain couples TRBV11-2 to TRBJ1-5; D is unresolved. Germline loops: CDR1 SGHAT, CDR2 FQNNGV. The germline V and J ends were trimmed by 1 base and 3 bases, with 10 bases remaining between them. The CDR3 length is 15 residues. The CDR3 nucleotides read TGTGCCAGCAGCTTAGCAAGCGGGATCAATCAGCCCCAGCATTTT. Translating gives CASSLASGINQPQHF.